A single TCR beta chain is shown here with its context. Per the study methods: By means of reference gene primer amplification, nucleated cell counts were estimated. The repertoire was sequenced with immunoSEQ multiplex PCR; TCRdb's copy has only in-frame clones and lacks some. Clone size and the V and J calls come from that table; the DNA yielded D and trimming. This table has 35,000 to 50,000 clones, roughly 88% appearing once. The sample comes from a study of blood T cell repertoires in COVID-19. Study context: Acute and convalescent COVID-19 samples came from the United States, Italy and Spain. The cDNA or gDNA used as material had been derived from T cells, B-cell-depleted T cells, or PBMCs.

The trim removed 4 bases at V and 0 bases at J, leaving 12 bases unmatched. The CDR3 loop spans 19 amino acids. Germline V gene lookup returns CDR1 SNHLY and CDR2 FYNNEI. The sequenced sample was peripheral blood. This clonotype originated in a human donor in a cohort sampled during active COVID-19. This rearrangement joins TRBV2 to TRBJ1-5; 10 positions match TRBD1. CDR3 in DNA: TGTGCCAGCAGTGGACCTCGGGACAGGGGTGGAGGTAGCAATCAGCCCCAGCATTTT. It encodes CASSGPRDRGGGSNQPQHF. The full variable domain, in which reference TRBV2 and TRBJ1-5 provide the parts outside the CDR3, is EPEVTQTPSHQVTQMGQEVILRCVPISNHLYFYWYRQILGQKVEFLVSFYNNEISEKSEIFDDQFSVERPDGSNFTLKIRSTKLEDSAMYFCASSGPRDRGGGSNQPQHFGDGTRLSIL.